The rows below give T cell receptor beta chains drawn from one sample of a study of technical replicates of blood from a few donors. Libraries were prepared by immunoSEQ multiplex PCR; TCRdb keeps only in-frame clonotypes and omits some of them. This table has under 85,000 clones, 85% to 95% appearing once. Sequencing was done on a sample of T cells isolated from PBMCs. These receptors originate from a human donor in good health. Both conserved end residues are part of each CDR3. A D gene is named only where the DNA matches it firmly. For some rows the clone size is stated as once, few or many, or as a class when expanded; others skip it.

d_call,clone_size,j_call,v_call,cdr3_aa,cdr3_nt
.,.,TRBJ1-2,TRBV7-2,CASTLGAGLYGYTF,TGTGCCAGCACCTTGGGGGCAGGGCTCTATGGCTACACCTTC
TRBD1,.,TRBJ1-2,TRBV27,CASSSWDRDFKGYTF,TGTGCCAGCAGTTCCTGGGACAGGGATTTTAAAGGCTACACCTTC
TRBD1,.,TRBJ2-7,TRBV5-1,CASSSGQGAYEQYF,TGCGCCAGCAGTTCGGGACAGGGGGCTTACGAGCAGTACTTC
.,.,TRBJ2-1,TRBV6-5,CASSFSRNNEQFF,TGTGCCAGCAGTTTTTCCAGAAACAATGAGCAGTTCTTC
.,few,TRBJ2-2,TRBV7-2,CASSRSYNTGELFF,TGTGCCAGCAGCCGAAGCTATAACACCGGGGAGCTGTTTTTT
TRBD2,.,TRBJ2-7,TRBV5-4,CASSLAPSGGYEQYF,TGTGCCAGCAGCTTGGCCCCTAGCGGGGGTTACGAGCAGTACTTC
TRBD2,once,TRBJ2-1,TRBV5-8,CASGVAGEVIGEQFF,TGTGCCAGCGGTGTAGCGGGAGAAGTTATTGGGGAGCAGTTCTTC
TRBD1,.,TRBJ2-1,TRBV7-3,CASSPGQGRGANEQFF,TGTGCCAGCAGCCCCGGACAGGGTCGCGGGGCTAATGAGCAGTTCTTC
TRBD2,.,TRBJ2-4,TRBV7-9,CASSLGGGAENIQYF,TGTGCCAGCAGCCTCGGCGGGGGTGCGGAAAACATTCAGTACTTC
TRBD2,.,TRBJ2-7,TRBV4-1,CASSPVSGNPNEQYF,TGCGCCAGCAGCCCCGTTAGCGGGAATCCTAACGAGCAGTACTTC
.,few,TRBJ1-2,TRBV10-1,CASRSGSNYGYTF,TGCGCCAGCAGAAGTGGGAGTAACTATGGCTACACCTTC
.,.,TRBJ2-7,TRBV5-1,CASRDVETASYEQYF,TGCGCCAGCAGAGACGTGGAGACGGCCAGTTACGAGCAGTACTTC
.,.,TRBJ2-7,TRBV6-1,CASSRHRTAPYEQYF,TGTGCCAGCAGCCGCCACAGGACAGCCCCCTACGAGCAGTACTTC